A single sample gave rise to the 21 T cell receptor beta chains below, sequenced in a study of blood T cell repertoires in COVID-19. Data came from immunoSEQ multiplex PCR; TCRdb stores just in-frame clones and leaves some out. This table holds 210,000 or so clones, roughly 78% found once. Sequenced material: peripheral blood. These receptor sequences come from a woman aged 80 or over with active or convalescent COVID-19.

CDR3: CASSGTAGGYEQYF. The CDR3 bases are TGTGCCAGCAGCGGAACAGCGGGGGGGTACGAGCAGTACTTC. The chain carries TRBV9 and TRBJ2-7, with TRBD2 matching over 10 bases. The CDR3 contains 14 residues. Trimming cost V 3 bases and J 4 bases; bases outside gene matches: 4. In germline, CDR1 is SGDLS, CDR2 YYNGEE.

This clone appeared a single time. The rearrangement links TRBV5-1 to TRBJ2-5, with D unresolved. The V end was cut by 0 bases, the J end by 5 bases, with 11 bases between. CDR3 length: 14 residues. Germline V CDR1 and CDR2: SGHRS, YFSETQ. CDR3 sequence: CASSLESEVETQYF. The CDR3 DNA sequence: TGCGCCAGCAGCTTGGAGTCTGAGGTCGAGACCCAGTACTTC.

J is TRBJ1-4 and V is TRBV28; D is unresolved. The CDR3 consists of 17 residues. Trimming removed 6 bases from V and 5 bases from J, with 22 bases in between. The V gene's germline CDR1 is MDHEN and CDR2 SYDVKM. The DNA for the CDR3 is TGTGCCAGCAGAAAACCAACACGGGCGGGGTGGAATGAAAAACTGTTTTTT. Amino acid sequence: CASRKPTRAGWNEKLFF.

J is TRBJ1-2 and V is TRBV10-3; 9 nucleotides agree with TRBD1. From germline, CDR1 is ENHRY and CDR2 SYGVKD. The V segment lost 3 bases and the J segment 2 bases; nucleotides outside the gene matches: 4. The CDR3 spans 15 residues. Here the CDR3 reads CAISEPGTGNYGYTF. The CDR3 bases are TGTGCCATCAGTGAACCCGGGACAGGGAACTATGGCTACACCTTC.

The V and J genes are TRBV7-9 and TRBJ2-7; the D is unclear. The CDR3 runs to 14 residues. Germline assignment: CDR1 SEHNR and CDR2 FQNEAQ (reference sequence). V lost 2 bases to trimming and J lost 2 bases, with 10 bases between them. CDR3 coding DNA: TGTGCCAGCAGCTTAAACAGTTCACCCTACGAGCAGTACTTC. Translated: CASSLNSSPYEQYF. Full variable domain (remainder filled in from reference TRBV7-9 and TRBJ2-7): DTGVSQNPRHKITKRGQNVTFRCDPISEHNRLYWYRQTLGQGPEFLTYFQNEAQLEKSRLLSDRFSAERPKGSFSTLEIQRTEQGDSAMYLCASSLNSSPYEQYFGPGTRLTVT.

This clone was seen a handful of times. V is TRBV28 and J is TRBJ1-5; 8 bases are a match to TRBD1. This CDR3 region has 15 residues. V trimming: 4 bases; J trimming: 1 base; junction bases outside the gene matches: 3. Germline CDR1 is MDHEN and CDR2 is SYDVKM. The CDR3 coding sequence is TGTGCCAGCAGTTCAGGGGGCTTAAGCAATCAGCCCCAGCATTTT. Amino acids: CASSSGGLSNQPQHF. The full variable domain, in which reference TRBV28 and TRBJ1-5 provide the parts outside the CDR3, is DVKVTQSSRYLVKRTGEKVFLECVQDMDHENMFWYRQDPGLGLRLIYFSYDVKMKEKGDIPEGYSVSREKKERFSLILESASTNQTSMYLCASSSGGLSNQPQHFGDGTRLSIL.

The rearrangement uses TRBV19 and TRBJ2-1, with D possibly being TRBD2 (5 bases). Trimming removed 7 bases at V and 12 bases at J, with 22 bases between. Per the germline V gene, CDR1 is LNHDA and CDR2 is SQIVND (reference sequence). CDR3 length: 14 residues. In DNA, the CDR3 is TGTGCCAGTAACCCCTCCCTGGCGGACTTTAGGCAGTTCTTC. This codes for CASNPSLADFRQFF.

V is TRBV5-4 and J is TRBJ1-6; the D is unclear. The CDR3 runs to 12 residues. Per the germline V gene, CDR1 is SGHNT and CDR2 is YYREEE (reference sequence). Trimming took off 2 bases at V and 12 bases at J, with 9 bases between the two ends. The CDR3 DNA is TGTGCCAGCAGCTTACGGGGAGGACCCCTCCACTTT. Encoded protein: CASSLRGGPLHF.

This chain joins TRBV5-4 and TRBJ2-3; tentatively, D is TRBD2 (5 bases). Trimming left V 2 bases short and J 6 bases short, with 13 bases between. This CDR3 has 14 amino acids. Germline V lookup: CDR1 SGHNT, CDR2 YYREEE (reference sequence). This chain's CDR3 is CASSFRSRGDTQYF. For the CDR3, the DNA is TGTGCCAGCAGCTTTCGGTCTAGAGGGGATACGCAGTATTTT.

The CDR3 nucleotides are TGTGCCAGCAGTTTCCACGGTAAGAACACTGAAGCTTTCTTT. Residues: CASSFHGKNTEAFF. The chain links TRBV28 to TRBJ1-1; D is unclear. The germline V gene has CDR1 MDHEN and CDR2 SYDVKM. The CDR3 covers 14 residues. Trimming cost V 3 bases and J 1 base, with 9 bases left between them.

This clone was picked up one time. The V gene is TRBV25-1, the J gene TRBJ2-1; 9 bases are a match to TRBD2. Germline trimming cut 6 bases from V and 5 bases from J; bases unmatched to any gene: 8. The germline V gene encodes CDR1 MGHDK and CDR2 SYGVNS. The CDR3 runs 15 residues. CDR3 nucleotides: TGTGCCAGCAGGTCCGCGGGGGGGCCCCACAATGAGCAGTTCTTC. It yields the protein CASRSAGGPHNEQFF.

This clone was recorded a few times. The chain recombines TRBV2 with TRBJ1-4; maybe TRBD1 (5 bases). The CDR3 has 16 residues. CDR1 and CDR2 from the germline V gene are SNHLY and FYNNEI. The V end lost 3 bases, the J end lost 8 bases, and 19 bases lay between the germline ends. The CDR3 DNA is TGTGCCAGCAGTGAGGGGAACCTACTGGGGCGAGAAAAACTGTTTTTT. This codes for CASSEGNLLGREKLFF. The full variable domain, in which reference TRBV2 and TRBJ1-4 provide the parts outside the CDR3, is EPEVTQTPSHQVTQMGQEVILRCVPISNHLYFYWYRQILGQKVEFLVSFYNNEISEKSEIFDDQFSVERPDGSNFTLKIRSTKLEDSAMYFCASSEGNLLGREKLFFGSGTQLSVL.

V usage is TRBV7-9 and J usage is TRBJ2-7; D is ambiguous. Trimming cost V 1 base and J 2 bases, with 9 bases left between them. The germline V gene has CDR1 SEHNR and CDR2 FQNEAQ (reference sequence). The CDR3 is made up of 14 amino acids. CDR3 amino acids: CASSLGQATYEQYF. CDR3 DNA sequence: TGTGCCAGCAGCTTAGGGCAGGCCACCTACGAGCAGTACTTC. Filled out from reference TRBV7-9 and TRBJ2-7, the complete variable domain reads DTGVSQNPRHKITKRGQNVTFRCDPISEHNRLYWYRQTLGQGPEFLTYFQNEAQLEKSRLLSDRFSAERPKGSFSTLEIQRTEQGDSAMYLCASSLGQATYEQYFGPGTRLTVT.

In this sample, this clone turned up a few times. The chain couples TRBV7-2 to TRBJ1-2; TRBD1 is a possible D gene (5 bases). The CDR3 totals 16 residues. The V gene's germline CDR1 is SGHTA and CDR2 FQGNSA. Trimming left V 3 bases short and J 7 bases short, with 21 bases between. The CDR3 spells CASSLNSGTLSGGYTF. In nucleotides, the CDR3 is TGTGCCAGCAGCTTGAATTCCGGGACTCTCTCCGGTGGCTACACCTTC.

The chain carries TRBV3-1 (or the pseudogene TRBV3-2) and TRBJ1-2; 10 positions agree with TRBD1. The germline V gene has CDR1 LGHDT and CDR2 YNNKEL (reference sequence). V lost 4 bases to trimming and J lost 5 bases; unmatched junction nucleotides: 7. The CDR3 covers 15 residues. The CDR3 bases are TGTGCCAGCAGCCCCGACAGGGGGCAATCTTATGGCTACACCTTC. Protein product: CASSPDRGQSYGYTF.

The V and J genes are TRBV4-2 and TRBJ2-7; 9 nucleotides match TRBD1. Germline trimming cut 0 bases from V and 3 bases from J; bases unmatched to any gene: 3. The CDR3 loop spans 15 amino acids. The germline gives CDR1 LGHNA, CDR2 YNFKEQ. Written as DNA, the CDR3 is TGTGCCAGCAGCCAAGATGGGGACAGGGTCTACGAGCAGTACTTC. It yields the protein CASSQDGDRVYEQYF.

The chain is built from TRBV7-9 and TRBJ1-6, with D hard to call. Germline CDR1 reads SEHNR; CDR2 reads FQNEAQ (reference sequence). The V end was cut by 5 bases, the J end by 0 bases, with 11 bases between. The CDR3 has 16 residues. This CDR3 reads CASSPITSSYNSPLHF. In DNA, the CDR3 is TGTGCCAGCAGCCCAATCACAAGCTCCTATAATTCACCCCTCCACTTT.

The chain employs TRBV27 and TRBJ1-2, with TRBD1 as a possible D gene (5 bases). Trimming pared 7 bases from V and 6 bases from J, leaving 15 bases between. The CDR3 is 13 amino acids. Germline CDR1 and CDR2: MNHEY and SMNVEV (reference sequence). The CDR3 DNA is TGTGCCAGCACTATGGATTCGACAGATGGCTACACCTTC. Its protein product is CASTMDSTDGYTF.

This clone was picked up one time. The CDR3 DNA sequence: TGTGCCAGCAGACTAGCGGGGGGGCCAATGGGAGATACGCAGTATTTT. Translation gives CASRLAGGPMGDTQYF. V and J are TRBV27 and TRBJ2-3; TRBD2 aligns across 13 bases. The J segment lost 5 bases and the V segment lost 6 bases, leaving 8 bases of the junction unmatched. This CDR3 has 16 amino acids. Germline CDR1 MNHEY, CDR2 SMNVEV (reference sequence).

The genes are TRBV2 and TRBJ2-2, with D maybe TRBD1 (6 bases). V was shortened by 6 bases and J by 7 bases, with 18 bases between the two germline ends. This CDR3 is 15 amino acids long. Germline V gives CDR1 SNHLY, CDR2 FYNNEI. The CDR3 sequence is CASRKEIQGDGELFF. The CDR3 coding sequence is TGTGCCAGCAGGAAGGAGATACAGGGTGACGGGGAGCTGTTTTTT.

The chain is built from TRBV6-5 and TRBJ1-1; TRBD1 is a possible D gene (5 bases). The germline V and J ends were trimmed by 2 bases and 3 bases, with 10 bases remaining between them. CDR3 length: 14 residues. The germline CDR1 and CDR2 sequences are MNHEY and SVGAGI. The CDR3 sequence: CASSYGGFYTEAFF. CDR3 nucleotide sequence: TGTGCCAGCAGTTACGGGGGGTTTTACACTGAAGCTTTCTTT.